The 32 T cell receptor beta chains reported below all come from one sample, sequenced in a study of CD8 T cells in ankylosing spondylitis. Overall study results and limits: There was a TCR beta motif, made of several highly homologous variants, that appeared characteristic of ankylosing spondylitis blood.

The antigens these receptors bind are not known. TCRdb itself ran the 5' RACE reads through MiXCR, one entry per CDR3 protein. This sample has a few hundred thousand distinct CDR3 sequences, with 6.5% to 10% found just once. Sequenced material: blood, either unsorted or a sorted T cell fraction (not recorded which). These receptors were collected from a male donor with ankylosing spondylitis.

This sequence joins TRBV7-8 and TRBJ2-2; D is possibly TRBD2 (6 bases). Per germline, CDR1 SGHVS and CDR2 FQNEAQ. CDR3 size: 16 residues. Trimming removed 0 bases at V and 1 base at J, with 9 bases between. CDR3 residues: CASSLALSGNTGELFF. The CDR3 region has the DNA TGTGCCAGCAGCTTAGCTCTTAGCGGGAACACCGGGGAGCTGTTTTTT. Variable domain in full (rest from reference TRBV7-8 and TRBJ2-2): GAGVSQSPRYKVAKRGQDVALRCDPISGHVSLFWYQQALGQGPEFLTYFQNEAQLDKSGLPSDRFFAERPEGSVSTLKIQRTQQEDSAVYLCASSLALSGNTGELFFGEGSRLTVL.

This clonotype has only a few counts. The V call is TRBV21-1, the J call TRBJ2-7; the table's D call of TRBD1 was not tested on the DNA. TRBV21-1 is noted as a pseudogene. The CDR3 has 14 residues. CDR3 DNA: TGTGCCAGCAGCACCCGGGACAGGGAGGGCGAGCAGTACTTC. Amino acid sequence: CASSTRDREGEQYF.

The table lists this clonotype with a few counts. The rearrangement joins TRBV7-3 to TRBJ2-3; D is perhaps TRBD2 (5 bases). The CDR3 has 14 amino acids. In germline, CDR1 is SGHTA, CDR2 FQGTGA. The V end was cut by 5 bases, the J end by 3 bases, with 12 bases between. The CDR3 DNA is TGTGCCAGCAGCCCACCCGGGGAGACAGATACGCAGTATTTT. Its translation: CASSPPGETDTQYF.

The chain employs TRBV7-6 and TRBJ2-2, with 7 positions matching TRBD2. The germline gives CDR1 SGHVS, CDR2 FNYEAQ. V dropped 2 bases and J dropped 0; count of bases not matched to a gene: 3. The CDR3 runs 16 residues. Written as DNA, the CDR3 is TGTGCCAGCAGCTTATTGACTAGCTCGAACACCGGGGAGCTGTTTTTT. It specifies CASSLLTSSNTGELFF.

This clonotype was observed a handful of times. The chain uses TRBV7-2 and TRBJ2-7, with D maybe TRBD2 (6 bases). V gave up 0 bases and J gave up 6 bases, with 15 bases separating them. CDR1 and CDR2 from the germline V gene are SGHTA and FQGNSA. This CDR3 comprises 15 residues. The CDR3 here is CASSLASPSVAEQYF. The CDR3 DNA reads as TGTGCCAGCAGCTTAGCGAGTCCTAGCGTGGCCGAGCAGTACTTC.

This clonotype was seen many times. The CDR3 region is CASSLHGEETQYF. DNA for the CDR3: TGCGCCAGCAGCTTGCATGGGGAAGAGACCCAGTACTTC. The chain employs TRBV5-1 and TRBJ2-5; D is ambiguous. Germline CDR1 and CDR2: SGHRS and YFSETQ. Trimming pared 1 base from V and 3 bases from J, leaving 7 bases between. This CDR3 spans 13 amino acids.

This chain links TRBV29-1 with TRBJ2-7; 8 bases are a match to TRBD1. The CDR3 contains 15 residues. Germline V CDR1 and CDR2: SQVTM, ANQGSEA. Losses at the gene ends were 5 bases for V and 7 bases for J; bases not matched to a gene: 16. The CDR3 loop reads CSVKPFSADRVEQYF. CDR3 coding DNA: TGCAGCGTTAAGCCCTTCTCAGCGGACAGGGTTGAGCAGTACTTC.

V usage is TRBV12-3 or TRBV12-4 and J usage is TRBJ2-3, with D perhaps matching TRBD1 or TRBD2 (5 bases each). The CDR3 totals 14 residues. V was clipped by 2 bases and J by 3 bases, with 9 bases between them. CDR3: CASSLLGETDTQYF. For the CDR3, the DNA is TGTGCCAGCAGTTTATTGGGGGAGACAGATACGCAGTATTTT.

This clonotype has at least ten counts. CDR3 region: CSVGSGVDIYNEQFF. The CDR3 coding sequence is TGCAGCGTTGGGAGCGGGGTCGACATCTACAATGAGCAGTTCTTC. This rearrangement joins TRBV29-1 to TRBJ2-1, with 7 bases matching TRBD2. CDR1 SQVTM and CDR2 ANQGSEA come from the germline V gene. This CDR3 has 15 amino acids. V trimming: 4 bases; J trimming: 3 bases; junction bases outside the gene matches: 9.

This clonotype appeared many times. The chain links TRBV7-9 to TRBJ2-1, with a tentative D call TRBD2 (6 bases). This CDR3 comprises 14 residues. Trimming pared 5 bases from V and 8 bases from J, leaving 16 bases between. Germline CDR1 is SEHNR and CDR2 is FQNEAQ (reference sequence). The CDR3 reads CASSPKTSFDEQFF. CDR3 in DNA: TGTGCCAGCAGCCCCAAGACTAGTTTCGATGAGCAGTTCTTC.

The rearrangement links TRBV5-1 to TRBJ2-1, with 10 nucleotides matching TRBD2. This CDR3 is built from 17 residues. Trimming at V came to 2 bases and at J to 7 bases, leaving 12 bases not matched to a gene. Germline V CDR1 and CDR2: SGHRS, YFSETQ. The CDR3 loop reads CASSLANGLAEANEQFF. The CDR3 DNA reads TGCGCCAGCAGCTTAGCCAACGGACTAGCGGAGGCGAATGAGCAGTTCTTC.

The chain recombines TRBV3-1 with TRBJ2-1; 9 bases line up with TRBD1. V trimming: 0 bases; J trimming: 10 bases; junction bases outside the gene matches: 10. This CDR3 has 16 amino acids. Germline values: CDR1 LGHDT, CDR2 YNNKEL (reference sequence). The CDR3 DNA is TGTGCCAGCAGCCAAGAATGGGACAGGGCCCTGTACGAGCAGTTCTTC. It yields the protein CASSQEWDRALYEQFF.

This clonotype was found a few times. The chain has TRBV29-1 and TRBJ2-1; 10 nucleotides match TRBD2. This CDR3 is 15 amino acids long. Unmatched junction bases numbered 6, after V lost 4 bases and J lost 3 bases. The germline V gene has CDR1 SQVTM and CDR2 ANQGSEA. CDR3 coding DNA: TGCAGCGTTGTCGGACTAGCGGAGAACTACAATGAGCAGTTCTTC. Translating gives CSVVGLAENYNEQFF.

The chain is built from TRBV5-1 and TRBJ2-5; perhaps TRBD1 as D (6 bases). V lost 4 bases to trimming and J lost 4 bases, with 14 bases between them. Germline V gene sequence: CDR1 SGHRS, CDR2 YFSETQ. CDR3 length equals 14 residues. CDR3 residues: CASSLSGVIETQYF. The CDR3 DNA sequence: TGCGCCAGCAGCCTCTCAGGGGTTATAGAGACCCAGTACTTC.

The chain couples TRBV2 to TRBJ2-2; D not certain. The ends were cut back, 4 bases at V and 5 bases at J, with 5 bases in the middle. The CDR3 spans 12 residues. Per germline, CDR1 SNHLY and CDR2 FYNNEI. CDR3 sequence: CASSVATGELFF. CDR3 nucleotide sequence: TGTGCCAGCAGTGTCGCAACCGGGGAGCTGTTTTTT.

The chain links TRBV5-1 to TRBJ2-7; D may be TRBD2 (5 bases). The CDR3 has 13 residues. Germline CDR1 SGHRS, CDR2 YFSETQ. V lost 0 bases to trimming and J lost 7 bases, with 11 bases between them. The CDR3 is CASSLALGSEQYF. The CDR3 nucleotides read TGCGCCAGCAGCTTGGCTCTGGGGAGTGAGCAGTACTTC.

This clonotype was seen ten or more times. The chain carries TRBV29-1 and TRBJ2-3; either TRBD1 or TRBD2 may fit D (6 bases each). CDR3 length equals 13 residues. Germline V CDR1 and CDR2: SQVTM, ANQGSEA. This chain's CDR3 is CTGGAGEWDTQYF. The DNA for the CDR3 is TGCACCGGCGGGGCAGGGGAGTGGGATACGCAGTATTTT.

The chain uses TRBV5-1 and TRBJ2-2, with TRBD2 identical over 12 bases. This CDR3 has 16 amino acids. CDR1 and CDR2 from the germline V gene are SGHRS and YFSETQ. Trimming removed 4 bases from V and 5 bases from J; junction bases left unmatched: 6. The CDR3 loop is CASSLTSGRGTGELFF. CDR3 in DNA: TGCGCCAGCAGCCTGACTAGCGGGAGAGGGACCGGGGAGCTGTTTTTT. The whole variable domain, remainder taken from reference TRBV5-1 and TRBJ2-2, is KAGVTQTPRYLIKTRGQQVTLSCSPISGHRSVSWYQQTPGQGLQFLFEYFSETQRNKGNFPGRFSGRQFSNSRSEMNVSTLELGDSALYLCASSLTSGRGTGELFFGEGSRLTVL.

This chain links TRBV4-1 with TRBJ2-3, with 7 bases aligning to TRBD2. The CDR3 contains 16 residues. CDR1 is MGHRA and CDR2 is YSYEKL in the germline V gene. The ends lost 4 bases at V and 2 bases at J; junction bases unmatched: 9. CDR3 loop: CASSPESGAITDTQYF. As DNA, the CDR3 is TGCGCCAGCAGCCCAGAGAGCGGGGCTATCACAGATACGCAGTATTTT.

This clonotype was counted only a few times. The chain joins TRBV27 to TRBJ2-3; D not certain. The ends were cut back, 2 bases at V and 2 bases at J, with 8 bases in the middle. Germline lookup yields CDR1 MNHEY and CDR2 SMNVEV (reference sequence). The CDR3 runs to 14 residues. The CDR3 DNA is TGTGCCAGCAGTTTAGGGCTGTTCACAGATACGCAGTATTTT. It codes for CASSLGLFTDTQYF.

This clonotype appeared many times. The V and J genes are TRBV4-1 and TRBJ2-1; 13 bases are a match to TRBD2. The CDR3 sequence is 16 residues long. V lost 3 bases to trimming and J lost 10 bases; unmatched junction nucleotides: 9. Germline V lookup: CDR1 MGHRA, CDR2 YSYEKL. This CDR3 is CASSQTGLAGPQEQFF. In DNA form, the CDR3 reads TGCGCCAGCAGCCAGACGGGACTAGCGGGGCCTCAAGAGCAGTTCTTC.

The table lists this clonotype with many counts. The rearrangement uses TRBV7-8 and TRBJ1-6; a weak D match, TRBD1 (6 bases). The CDR3 contains 15 residues. Trimming stripped 0 bases from V and 6 bases from J, with 9 bases between. Germline V gene sequence: CDR1 SGHVS, CDR2 FQNEAQ. Here the CDR3 DNA reads TGTGCCAGCAGCTTAGCTGGACAGTTTAATTCACCCCTCCACTTT. Translated, it gives CASSLAGQFNSPLHF.

This clonotype was counted a few times. The V gene is TRBV4-2, the J gene TRBJ2-5, with 8 bases lining up with TRBD1. Germline CDR1 LGHNA, CDR2 YNFKEQ. The junction had 17 bases not matched to a gene; V was cut back by 0 bases and J by 5 bases. This CDR3 is built from 19 residues. The CDR3 loop is CASSQEGTGLTYLLETQYF. In DNA, the CDR3 is TGTGCCAGCAGCCAAGAAGGGACAGGACTGACTTACCTTCTGGAGACCCAGTACTTC.

The genes are TRBV20-1 and TRBJ2-5; 11 bases are a match to TRBD2. Trimming removed 3 bases from V and 1 base from J; junction bases left unmatched: 4. This CDR3 is 15 amino acids long. Germline V lookup: CDR1 DFQATT, CDR2 SNEGSKA (reference sequence). The CDR3 here is CSASPGTSGQETQYF. The CDR3 DNA reads TGCAGTGCTAGCCCTGGGACTAGCGGCCAAGAGACCCAGTACTTC.

This rearrangement joins TRBV4-2 to TRBJ1-1; 9 positions match TRBD1. V gave up 4 bases and J gave up 7 bases; unmatched junction bases: 13. CDR1 is LGHNA, CDR2 YNFKEQ, per germline. This CDR3 is 16 amino acids long. The CDR3 reads CASSLSTGGKRVEAFF. As DNA, the CDR3 is TGTGCCAGCAGCCTTTCGACAGGGGGTAAGAGAGTTGAAGCTTTCTTT.

This clonotype was seen a few times. The V gene is TRBV12-3 or TRBV12-4, the J gene TRBJ1-5; 8 bases are shared with TRBD1. The CDR3 spans 14 residues. J was trimmed by 11 bases and V by 6 bases; bases with no gene match: 12. This CDR3 is CASSLTGEFGSQHF. CDR3 in DNA: TGTGCCAGCAGCCTGACAGGGGAGTTCGGGTCCCAGCATTTT.

There are many counts of this clonotype. The V call is TRBV7-8, the J call TRBJ2-2; 8 bases are shared with TRBD1. V lost 4 bases and J lost 7; bases outside the gene matches: 5. The germline V gene has CDR1 SGHVS and CDR2 FQNEAQ. The CDR3 sequence is 14 residues long. CDR3 sequence reads: CASSSQGEIGELFF. The CDR3 nucleotides are TGTGCCAGCAGCTCACAGGGGGAGATCGGGGAGCTGTTTTTT.

This clonotype came up many times. J is TRBJ1-2 and V is TRBV5-1; D is uncertain. This CDR3 is built from 13 residues. Per the germline V gene, CDR1 is SGHRS and CDR2 is YFSETQ. Trimming pared 2 bases from V and 8 bases from J, leaving 13 bases between. The CDR3 sequence: CASSLTSEGGYTF. CDR3 DNA: TGCGCCAGCAGCTTAACCTCGGAAGGCGGCTACACCTTC.

This clonotype was detected a few times. The chain recombines TRBV29-1 with TRBJ1-2; D uncertain. The CDR3 totals 13 residues. The V end lost 6 bases, the J end lost 8 bases, and 19 bases lay between the germline ends. From germline, CDR1 is SQVTM and CDR2 ANQGSEA. CDR3 bases: TGCAGCGTCCATACTGGACTCTTCACAGGCTACACCTTC. Residues: CSVHTGLFTGYTF.

This clonotype showed up just a few times. V usage is TRBV20-1 and J usage is TRBJ2-1; weak D call: TRBD2 (5 bases). This CDR3 contains 13 residues. Germline CDR1 DFQATT, CDR2 SNEGSKA (reference sequence). V gave up 0 bases and J gave up 15 bases, with 18 bases separating them. CDR3 nucleotides: TGCAGTGCTAGAGACTTTACGGGAAGAAAGACGTTCTTC. Residues: CSARDFTGRKTFF.

Ten or more counts support this clonotype. The chain employs TRBV24-1 and TRBJ1-5; no clear D. Germline CDR1 is KGHDR and CDR2 is SFDVKD. V was cut by 2 bases and J by 7 bases, with 17 bases left in between. The length of the CDR3 is 16 residues. CDR3 region: CATSDSFALVWQPQHF. CDR3 DNA: TGTGCCACCAGTGATTCCTTTGCGTTGGTTTGGCAGCCCCAGCATTTT.

The chain employs TRBV2 and TRBJ2-1; 7 positions match TRBD1. Germline CDR1 SNHLY, CDR2 FYNNEI. V trimming: 7 bases; J trimming: 5 bases; junction bases outside the gene matches: 5. This CDR3 contains 13 residues. The DNA for the CDR3 is TGTGCCAGCAAAAGGGGGCCGCACAATGAGCAGTTCTTC. Its protein product is CASKRGPHNEQFF.